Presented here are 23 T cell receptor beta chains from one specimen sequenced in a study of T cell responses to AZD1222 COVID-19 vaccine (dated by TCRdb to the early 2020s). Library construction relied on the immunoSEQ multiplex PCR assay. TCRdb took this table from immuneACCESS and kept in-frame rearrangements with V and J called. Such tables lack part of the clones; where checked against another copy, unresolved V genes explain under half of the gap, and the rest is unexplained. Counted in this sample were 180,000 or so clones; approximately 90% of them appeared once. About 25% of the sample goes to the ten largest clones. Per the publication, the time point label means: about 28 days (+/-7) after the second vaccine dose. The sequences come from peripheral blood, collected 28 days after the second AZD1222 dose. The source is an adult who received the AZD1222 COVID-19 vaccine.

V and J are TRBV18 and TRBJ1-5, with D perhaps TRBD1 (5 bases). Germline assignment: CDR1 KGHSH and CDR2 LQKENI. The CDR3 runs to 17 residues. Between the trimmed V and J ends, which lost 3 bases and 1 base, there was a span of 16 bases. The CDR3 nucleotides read TGTGCCAGCTCACCGAACGAGGGACGGGCGAGCAATCAGCCCCAGCATTTT. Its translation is CASSPNEGRASNQPQHF.

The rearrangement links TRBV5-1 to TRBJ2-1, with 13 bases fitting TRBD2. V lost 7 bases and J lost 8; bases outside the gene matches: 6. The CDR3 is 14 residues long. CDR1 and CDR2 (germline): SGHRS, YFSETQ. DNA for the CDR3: TGCGCCAGCGCCACTAGCGGGAGGGCCGATGAGCAGTTCTTC. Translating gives CASATSGRADEQFF.

The DNA of the CDR3 is TGCGCCAGCAGCTTGGTAGGGGGGCGCGACAATGAGCAGTTCTTC. This encodes CASSLVGGRDNEQFF. The V gene is TRBV5-1, the J gene TRBJ2-1; the D call may be TRBD1 or TRBD2 (6 bases each). Germline CDR1 reads SGHRS; CDR2 reads YFSETQ. The CDR3 has 15 amino acids. Trimming took off 0 bases at V and 5 bases at J, with 12 bases between the two ends. Full variable domain (remainder filled in from reference TRBV5-1 and TRBJ2-1): KAGVTQTPRYLIKTRGQQVTLSCSPISGHRSVSWYQQTPGQGLQFLFEYFSETQRNKGNFPGRFSGRQFSNSRSEMNVSTLELGDSALYLCASSLVGGRDNEQFFGPGTRLTVL.

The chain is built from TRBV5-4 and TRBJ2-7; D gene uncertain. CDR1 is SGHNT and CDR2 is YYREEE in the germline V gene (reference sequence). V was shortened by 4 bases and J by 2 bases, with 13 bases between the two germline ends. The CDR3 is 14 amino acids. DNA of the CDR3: TGTGCCAGCAGCCCCGGTAGGAGAGCCTACGAGCAGTACTTC. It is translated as CASSPGRRAYEQYF.

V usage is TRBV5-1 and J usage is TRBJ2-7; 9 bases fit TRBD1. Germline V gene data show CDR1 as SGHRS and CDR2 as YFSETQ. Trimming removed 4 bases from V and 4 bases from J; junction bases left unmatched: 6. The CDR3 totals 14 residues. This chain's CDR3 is CASSLGDRAYEQYF. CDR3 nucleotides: TGCGCCAGCAGCCTAGGGGACAGGGCGTACGAGCAGTACTTC. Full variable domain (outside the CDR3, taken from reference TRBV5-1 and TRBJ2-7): KAGVTQTPRYLIKTRGQQVTLSCSPISGHRSVSWYQQTPGQGLQFLFEYFSETQRNKGNFPGRFSGRQFSNSRSEMNVSTLELGDSALYLCASSLGDRAYEQYFGPGTRLTVT.

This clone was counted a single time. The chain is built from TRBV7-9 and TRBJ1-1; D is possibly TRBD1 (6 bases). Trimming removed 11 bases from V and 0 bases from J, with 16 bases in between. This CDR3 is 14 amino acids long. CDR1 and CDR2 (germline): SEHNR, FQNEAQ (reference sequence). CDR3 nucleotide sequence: TGTGCCCTTCAGGGGTTGGGGATGAACACTGAAGCTTTCTTT. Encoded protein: CALQGLGMNTEAFF.

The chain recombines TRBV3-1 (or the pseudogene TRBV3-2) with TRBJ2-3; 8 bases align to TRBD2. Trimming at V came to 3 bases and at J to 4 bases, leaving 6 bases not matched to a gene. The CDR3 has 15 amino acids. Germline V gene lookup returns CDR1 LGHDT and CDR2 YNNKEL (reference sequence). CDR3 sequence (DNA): TGTGCCAGCAGCCAGGGGTGGCGGGAGGCAGATACGCAGTATTTT. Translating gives CASSQGWREADTQYF.

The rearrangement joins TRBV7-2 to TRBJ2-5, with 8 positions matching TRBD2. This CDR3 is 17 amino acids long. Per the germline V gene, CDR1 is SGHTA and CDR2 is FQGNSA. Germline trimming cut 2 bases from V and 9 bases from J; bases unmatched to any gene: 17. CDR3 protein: CASSLIGRGRPRDPQYF. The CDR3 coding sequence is TGTGCCAGCAGCTTAATAGGGCGCGGGAGGCCCAGAGACCCCCAGTACTTC.

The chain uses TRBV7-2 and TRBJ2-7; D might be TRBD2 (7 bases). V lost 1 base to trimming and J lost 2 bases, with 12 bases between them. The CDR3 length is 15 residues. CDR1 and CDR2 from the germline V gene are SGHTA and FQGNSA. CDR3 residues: CASSLGGGAAYEQYF. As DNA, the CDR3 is TGTGCCAGCAGCTTAGGCGGGGGCGCCGCCTACGAGCAGTACTTC.

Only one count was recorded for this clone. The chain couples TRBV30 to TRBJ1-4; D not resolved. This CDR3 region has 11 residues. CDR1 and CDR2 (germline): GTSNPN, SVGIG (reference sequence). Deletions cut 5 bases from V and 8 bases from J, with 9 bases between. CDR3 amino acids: CAWLGEEKLFF. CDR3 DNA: TGTGCCTGGTTGGGAGAAGAAAAACTGTTTTTT.

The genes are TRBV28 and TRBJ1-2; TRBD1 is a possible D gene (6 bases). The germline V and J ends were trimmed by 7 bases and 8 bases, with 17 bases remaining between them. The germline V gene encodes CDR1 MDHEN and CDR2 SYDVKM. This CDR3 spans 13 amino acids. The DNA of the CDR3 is TGTGCCAGCACCGGGGGGCAGGGATTCGGCTACACCTTC. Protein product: CASTGGQGFGYTF.

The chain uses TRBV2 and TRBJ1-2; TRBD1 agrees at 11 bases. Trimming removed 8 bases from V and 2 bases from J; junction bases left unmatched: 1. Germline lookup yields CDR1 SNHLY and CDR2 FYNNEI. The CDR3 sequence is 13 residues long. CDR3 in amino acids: CASGTGGNYGYTF. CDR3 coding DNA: TGTGCCAGCGGGACAGGGGGGAACTATGGCTACACCTTC.

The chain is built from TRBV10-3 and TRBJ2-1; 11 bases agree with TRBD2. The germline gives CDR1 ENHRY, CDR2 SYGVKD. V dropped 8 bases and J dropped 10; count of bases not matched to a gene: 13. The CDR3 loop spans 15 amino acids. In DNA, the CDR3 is TGTGCCATCCGGAGGACTAGCGGGCCTACAATCGAGCAGTTCTTC. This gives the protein CAIRRTSGPTIEQFF.

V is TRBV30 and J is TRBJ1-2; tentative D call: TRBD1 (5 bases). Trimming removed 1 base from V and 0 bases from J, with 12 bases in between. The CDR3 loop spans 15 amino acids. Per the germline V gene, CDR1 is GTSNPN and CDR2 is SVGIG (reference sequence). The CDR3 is CAWSGGEQANYGYTF. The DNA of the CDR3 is TGTGCCTGGAGTGGAGGGGAACAAGCTAACTATGGCTACACCTTC.

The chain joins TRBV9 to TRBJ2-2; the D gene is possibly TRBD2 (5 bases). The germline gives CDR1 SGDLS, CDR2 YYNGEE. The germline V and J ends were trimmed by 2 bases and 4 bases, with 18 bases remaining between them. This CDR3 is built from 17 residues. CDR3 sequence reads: CASSVMSAGRTTGELFF. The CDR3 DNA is TGTGCCAGCAGCGTCATGTCTGCGGGCCGCACCACCGGGGAGCTGTTTTTT.

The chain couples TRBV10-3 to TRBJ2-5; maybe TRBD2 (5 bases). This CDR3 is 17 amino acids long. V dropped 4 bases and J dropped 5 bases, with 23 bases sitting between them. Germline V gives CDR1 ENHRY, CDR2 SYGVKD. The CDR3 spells CAISVSRVASASETQYF. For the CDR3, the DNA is TGTGCCATCAGTGTGTCGAGGGTGGCGTCGGCCTCGGAGACCCAGTACTTC.

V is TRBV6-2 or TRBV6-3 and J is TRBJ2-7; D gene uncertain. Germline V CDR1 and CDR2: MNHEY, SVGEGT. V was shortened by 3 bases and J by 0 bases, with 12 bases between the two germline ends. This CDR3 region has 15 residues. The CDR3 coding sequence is TGTGCCAGCAGTTATCCCCCAGTGAGCTCCTACGAGCAGTACTTC. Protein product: CASSYPPVSSYEQYF.

For the CDR3, the DNA is TGTGCCAGCATAGGGACAGGGCCCAACGAGCAGTACTTC. Protein product: CASIGTGPNEQYF. The V gene is TRBV6-5, the J gene TRBJ2-7; 9 bases line up with TRBD1. The CDR3 consists of 13 residues. The germline V gene has CDR1 MNHEY and CDR2 SVGAGI. The J segment lost 5 bases and the V segment lost 7 bases, leaving 6 bases of the junction unmatched.

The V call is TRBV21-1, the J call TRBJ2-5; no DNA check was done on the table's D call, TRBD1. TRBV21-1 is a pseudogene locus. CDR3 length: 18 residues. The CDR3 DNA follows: TGTGCCAGCAGCAAAGAGAAGTTTCCCCGGGACATCCAAGAGACCCAGTACTTC. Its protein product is CASSKEKFPRDIQETQYF.

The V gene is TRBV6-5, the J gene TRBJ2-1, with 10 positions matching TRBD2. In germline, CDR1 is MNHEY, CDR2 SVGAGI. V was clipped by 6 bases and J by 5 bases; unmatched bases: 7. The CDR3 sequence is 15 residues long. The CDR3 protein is CASSRSGRPDNEQFF. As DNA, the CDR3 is TGTGCCAGCAGCCGTAGCGGGAGGCCCGACAATGAGCAGTTCTTC.

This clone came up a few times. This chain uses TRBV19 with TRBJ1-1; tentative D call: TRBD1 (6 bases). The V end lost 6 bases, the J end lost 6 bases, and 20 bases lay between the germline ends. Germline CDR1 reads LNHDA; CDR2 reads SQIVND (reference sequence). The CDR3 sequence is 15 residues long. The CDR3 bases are TGTGCCAGTAGAGGTCCGAGGGGGGTAGCCGCTGAAGCTTTCTTT. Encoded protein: CASRGPRGVAAEAFF.

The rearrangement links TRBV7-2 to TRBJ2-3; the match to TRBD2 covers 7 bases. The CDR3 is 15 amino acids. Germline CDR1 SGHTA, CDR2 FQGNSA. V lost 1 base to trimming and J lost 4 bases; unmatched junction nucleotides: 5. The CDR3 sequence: CASSLGGAGADTQYF. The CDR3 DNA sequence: TGTGCCAGCAGCTTAGGCGGGGCGGGAGCAGATACGCAGTATTTT.

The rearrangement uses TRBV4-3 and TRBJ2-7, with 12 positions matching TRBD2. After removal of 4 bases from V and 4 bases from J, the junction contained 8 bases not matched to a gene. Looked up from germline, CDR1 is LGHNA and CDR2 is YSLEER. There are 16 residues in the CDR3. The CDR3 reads CASSLSGGTSGYEQYF. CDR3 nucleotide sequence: TGCGCCAGCAGCCTCAGCGGCGGGACTAGCGGGTACGAGCAGTACTTC.